Listed here are 20 T cell receptor beta chains from one sample, sequenced in a study of brain metastases from non-small cell lung cancer. Profiled with immunoSEQ multiplex PCR; TCRdb holds only in-frame clones, not every one. The sample has around 2,000 clones; 85% to 90% are singletons. The specimen was tumor-adjacent normal tissue. The receptor source for this set is a donor at least 40 years old with non-small cell lung cancer.

V gene TRBV6-5 combines with J gene TRBJ1-2; D is unresolved. Germline CDR1 and CDR2: MNHEY and SVGAGI. The CDR3 covers 14 residues. V was trimmed by 0 bases and J by 4 bases, leaving 9 bases between them. The CDR3: CASSYSWTGYGYTF. CDR3 nucleotides: TGTGCCAGCAGTTACTCGTGGACGGGCTATGGCTACACCTTC.

The rearrangement uses TRBV9 and TRBJ1-1; 7 positions agree with TRBD1. The CDR3 spans 12 residues. The V gene's germline CDR1 is SGDLS and CDR2 YYNGEE. Trimming cost V 4 bases and J 7 bases; bases outside gene matches: 4. The CDR3 DNA reads as TGTGCCAGCAGCAGACGGGACAGTGAAGCTTTCTTT. Translating gives CASSRRDSEAFF.

The V gene is TRBV4-1, the J gene TRBJ2-3; 8 nucleotides line up with TRBD1. The CDR3 totals 17 residues. The V gene's germline CDR1 is MGHRA and CDR2 YSYEKL. The junction had 11 bases not matched to a gene; V was cut back by 0 bases and J by 6 bases. This CDR3 reads CASSQDHRTGMWDTQYF. DNA for the CDR3: TGCGCCAGCAGCCAAGATCATAGGACAGGGATGTGGGATACGCAGTATTTT.

V gene TRBV20-1 combines with J gene TRBJ2-1, with 11 bases fitting TRBD2. V gave up 5 bases and J gave up 10 bases; unmatched junction bases: 16. The CDR3 consists of 16 residues. Germline CDR1 DFQATT, CDR2 SNEGSKA (reference sequence). The CDR3 region has the DNA TGCAGTGCTGGTGACTTGGGAGCTAGCGGGGGGCCGGAGCAGTTCTTC. Its translation: CSAGDLGASGGPEQFF.

The V and J genes are TRBV18 and TRBJ1-1, with 10 bases aligning to TRBD1. Germline-derived CDR1 and CDR2 are KGHSH and LQKENI. The trim removed 6 bases at V and 3 bases at J, leaving 7 bases unmatched. The CDR3 consists of 15 residues. This CDR3 reads CASSRDRGRDTEAFF. The CDR3 coding sequence is TGTGCCAGCTCCCGGGACAGGGGCCGGGACACTGAAGCTTTCTTT.

The rearrangement uses TRBV15 and TRBJ1-1, with D possibly TRBD1 on 5 matching bases. Deletions cut 0 bases from V and 6 bases from J, with 11 bases between. This CDR3 has 14 amino acids. CDR1 LNHNV and CDR2 YYDKDF come from the germline V gene (reference sequence). The CDR3 loop reads CATSRDRGLPEAFF. The DNA for the CDR3 is TGTGCCACCAGCAGAGATAGGGGCTTACCTGAAGCTTTCTTT. Full variable domain (rest looked up from reference TRBV15 and TRBJ1-1): DAMVIQNPRYQVTQFGKPVTLSCSQTLNHNVMYWYQQKSSQAPKLLFHYYDKDFNNEADTPDNFQSRRPNTSFCFLDIRSPGLGDTAMYLCATSRDRGLPEAFFGQGTRLTVV.

This chain links TRBV28 with TRBJ1-2; D perhaps matches TRBD1 (5 bases). Germline V gene data show CDR1 as MDHEN and CDR2 as SYDVKM. This CDR3 region has 12 residues. The V end lost 5 bases, the J end lost 8 bases, and 12 bases lay between the germline ends. CDR3: CASSNTGRGYTF. In nucleotides, the CDR3 is TGTGCCAGCAGTAATACAGGTCGGGGCTACACCTTC.

The CDR3 coding sequence is TGTGCCAGCAGTTACTCGAGAATTAATGAAGCTTTCTTT. Encoded protein: CASSYSRINEAFF. This sequence joins TRBV6-2 or TRBV6-3 and TRBJ1-1, with D unclear. The CDR3 has 13 amino acids. V was shortened by 0 bases and J by 7 bases, with 9 bases between the two germline ends. CDR1 and CDR2 from the germline V gene are MNHEY and SVGEGT.

The V call is TRBV2, the J call TRBJ2-7, with D perhaps matching TRBD1 (7 bases). CDR1 is SNHLY, CDR2 FYNNEI, per germline. V lost 8 bases and J 3 bases, leaving 14 bases between the germline ends. The CDR3 runs to 13 residues. The CDR3 reads CASGGGGIYEQYF. The CDR3 region has the DNA TGTGCCAGCGGCGGAGGGGGCATCTACGAGCAGTACTTC.

The rearrangement uses TRBV9 and TRBJ2-7, with D perhaps TRBD2 (5 bases). V was pared by 0 bases and J by 1 base, with 8 bases between. In germline, CDR1 is SGDLS, CDR2 YYNGEE. The CDR3 sequence is 14 residues long. CDR3 protein: CASSVVDSSYEQYF. In DNA form, the CDR3 reads TGTGCCAGCAGCGTAGTGGACTCGTCCTACGAGCAGTACTTC.

This chain links TRBV3-1 (or the pseudogene TRBV3-2) with TRBJ2-3; D gene uncertain. V dropped 3 bases and J dropped 6 bases, with 10 bases sitting between them. The germline V gene has CDR1 LGHDT and CDR2 YNNKEL (reference sequence). The CDR3 covers 13 residues. The CDR3 DNA sequence: TGTGCCAGCAGCCAGGCGGTGCGGGATACGCAGTATTTT. Protein sequence: CASSQAVRDTQYF.

This sequence joins TRBV7-9 and TRBJ2-3; the match to TRBD2 covers 13 bases. The CDR3 is 17 amino acids. Germline-derived CDR1 and CDR2 are SEHNR and FQNEAQ (reference sequence). After removal of 5 bases from V and 5 bases from J, the junction contained 10 bases not matched to a gene. This CDR3 reads CASSPRTSGGGQDTQYF. In DNA form, the CDR3 reads TGTGCCAGCAGCCCCAGGACTAGCGGGGGAGGGCAAGATACGCAGTATTTT.

The chain couples TRBV7-2 to TRBJ1-6, with D perhaps TRBD1 (5 bases). The germline V gene encodes CDR1 SGHTA and CDR2 FQGNSA. Trimming took off 5 bases at V and 6 bases at J, with 14 bases between the two ends. CDR3 length: 15 residues. The CDR3 DNA is TGTGCCAGCAGCCCAGGGAGTTTTTCTAATTCACCCCTCCACTTT. This sequence encodes CASSPGSFSNSPLHF.

Remarks on this clone: One end of the junction varies from germline; a read error may be responsible. This chain connects TRBV6-5 to TRBJ1-1; D might be TRBD1 (5 bases). The V gene's germline CDR1 is MNHEY and CDR2 SVGAGI. This CDR3 has 14 residues. The CDR3 is CASSYTDKNIEAFF. Here the CDR3 DNA reads TGTGCCAGCAGTTACACGGACAAGAACATTGAAGCTTTCTTT.

This clone occurred a few times. The genes are TRBV5-4 and TRBJ1-1; D possibly corresponds to TRBD1 (6 bases). CDR1 is SGHNT, CDR2 YYREEE, per germline (reference sequence). Trimming stripped 3 bases from V and 5 bases from J, with 14 bases between. This CDR3 is built from 14 residues. The CDR3 DNA reads TGTGCCAGCAGCTGGGCAGGGGAGGATACTGAAGCTTTCTTT. This translates into CASSWAGEDTEAFF.

This sequence joins TRBV7-2 and TRBJ1-4, with D uncertain. The CDR3 extends over 14 amino acids. V was cut by 5 bases and J by 8 bases, with 15 bases left in between. Germline V CDR1 and CDR2: SGHTA, FQGNSA. The CDR3 is CASSVIKNSEKLFF. The DNA of the CDR3 is TGTGCCAGCAGCGTCATAAAAAACAGCGAAAAACTGTTTTTT. The full variable domain, with the rest looked up from reference TRBV7-2 and TRBJ1-4, is GAGVSQSPSNKVTEKGKDVELRCDPISGHTALYWYRQSLGQGLEFLIYFQGNSAPDKSGLPSDRFSAERTGGSVSTLTIQRTQQEDSAVYLCASSVIKNSEKLFFGSGTQLSVL.

For the CDR3, the DNA is TGTGCCAGCAGCATGGACGGTACATATGGCTACACCTTC. Protein: CASSMDGTYGYTF. This chain connects TRBV7-2 to TRBJ1-2; D gene ambiguous. The CDR3 is 13 residues long. Trimming stripped 5 bases from V and 5 bases from J, with 12 bases between. Per the germline V gene, CDR1 is SGHTA and CDR2 is FQGNSA.

Points on this clone: One junction end does not reproduce the germline sequence, and a read error may be involved. The chain couples TRBV2 to TRBJ1-2; D is possibly TRBD1 (5 bases). The CDR3 runs to 14 residues. CDR1 is SNHLY, CDR2 FYNNEI, per germline. The chain's CDR3 is CASTLDVFNGASAF. The CDR3 DNA reads TGTGCCAGCACCTTAGACGTTTTTAACGGGGCTTCGGCCTTC. The whole variable domain, remainder taken from reference TRBV2 and TRBJ1-2, is EPEVTQTPSHQVTQMGQEVILRCVPISNHLYFYWYRQILGQKVEFLVSFYNNEISEKSEIFDDQFSVERPDGSNFTLKIRSTKLEDSAMYFCASTLDVFNGASAFGSGTRLTVV.

The V gene is TRBV4-2, the J gene TRBJ2-7; 11 nucleotides agree with TRBD2. The CDR3 runs to 16 residues. The germline V gene encodes CDR1 LGHNA and CDR2 YNFKEQ. J lost 3 bases, V lost 3 bases, and 7 bases had no gene match. CDR3: CASSQGGGTSGYEQYF. The DNA of the CDR3 is TGTGCCAGCAGCCAGGGCGGGGGGACTAGCGGCTACGAGCAGTACTTC.

V gene TRBV6-2 or TRBV6-3 combines with J gene TRBJ2-6; 11 bases align to TRBD1. The germline V gene has CDR1 MNHEY and CDR2 SVGEGT. After removal of 6 bases from V and 0 bases from J, the junction contained 10 bases not matched to a gene. The CDR3 sequence is 19 residues long. The CDR3 nucleotides read TGTGCCAGCAGCCCTCCACCGGGGACAGGGGGCTCTGGGGCCAACGTCCTGACTTTC. This encodes CASSPPPGTGGSGANVLTF.